This T cell receptor (beta chain) emerged from a study of identical twins. Healthy Caucasian individuals made up all the donors. In this sample, this clonotype turned up many times. No antigen is known for it. Each CDR3 protein gets one entry after TCRdb re-called the 5' RACE reads with MiXCR. This sample yields around 530,000 distinct CDR3 sequences, of which 13% to 15% are seen a single time; 0.44% belongs to the top ten. This CDR3 spans 13 amino acids. J was trimmed by 10 bases and V by 8 bases; bases with no gene match: 10. Whole-study results and caveats: Out-of-frame TCR alpha sharing in monozygotic twins exceeded recombination model predictions.

The sample was also linked to a second study, of yellow fever vaccine responses in identical twins.

Sequenced: CD4+ T cells sorted from blood. V gene TRBV12-3 or TRBV12-4 combines with J gene TRBJ1-1; 10 bases align to TRBD1. The sequence derives from a woman under 30 in good health. DNA for the CDR3: TGTGCCAGCGGGGACAGGGGCCTCCGTTCAGCTTTCTTT. It yields the protein CASGDRGLRSAFF.